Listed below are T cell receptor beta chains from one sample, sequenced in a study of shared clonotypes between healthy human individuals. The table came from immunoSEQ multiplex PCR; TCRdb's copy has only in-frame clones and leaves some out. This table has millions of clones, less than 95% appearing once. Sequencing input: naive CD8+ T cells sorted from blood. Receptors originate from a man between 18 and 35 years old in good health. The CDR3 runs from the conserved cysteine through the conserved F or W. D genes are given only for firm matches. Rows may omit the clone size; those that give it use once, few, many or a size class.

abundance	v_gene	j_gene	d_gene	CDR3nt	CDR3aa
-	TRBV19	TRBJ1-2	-	TGTGCCAGTAGTATCGGGGCAGACTATGGCTACACCTTC	CASSIGADYGYTF
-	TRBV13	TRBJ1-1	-	TGTGCCAGCAGCCAGAGGGTTAATTACATGAACACTGAAGCTTTCTTT	CASSQRVNYMNTEAFF
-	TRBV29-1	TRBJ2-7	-	TGCAGCGTTGGCCCCGGGTACGAGCAGTACTTC	CSVGPGYEQYF
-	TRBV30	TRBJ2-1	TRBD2	TGTGCCTGGAGTCGGGGGGGTGAGCAGTTCTTC	CAWSRGGEQFF
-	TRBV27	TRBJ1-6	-	TGTGCCAGCAGAACAGGATTTTCCTATAATTCACCCCTCCACTTT	CASRTGFSYNSPLHF
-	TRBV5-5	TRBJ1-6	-	TGTGCCAGCCGCCCCGCGGGGGAGGAATCACCCCTCCACTTT	CASRPAGEESPLHF
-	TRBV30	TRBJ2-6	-	TGTGCCTGGAGTGTAAAGAGCTCTGGGGCCAACGTCCTGACTTTC	CAWSVKSSGANVLTF
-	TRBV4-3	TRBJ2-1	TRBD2	TGCGCCAGCAGCCAATTAGCGGGCTCCTCCCACGAGCAGTTCTTC	CASSQLAGSSHEQFF
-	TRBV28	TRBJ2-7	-	TGTGCCAGCAGTTTCGCAGGCCTCTCCTACGAGCAGTACTTC	CASSFAGLSYEQYF
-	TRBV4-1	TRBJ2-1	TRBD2	TGCGCCAGCAGCCAGGTTGCCGGGACTAGCGTGTACAATGAGCAGTTCTTC	CASSQVAGTSVYNEQFF
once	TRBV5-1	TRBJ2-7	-	TGCGCCAGCAGCTCGACTGGATACTACGAGCAGTACTTC	CASSSTGYYEQYF
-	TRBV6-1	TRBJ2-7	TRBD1	TGTGCCAGCAGCGAAAGGGACAGGGGGGCCTACGAGCAGTACTTC	CASSERDRGAYEQYF
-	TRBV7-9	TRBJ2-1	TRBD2	TGTGCCAGCAGCTTGGGAGCGGGAGACTCCTACAATGAGCAGTTCTTC	CASSLGAGDSYNEQFF
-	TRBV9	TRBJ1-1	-	TGTGCCAGCAGCGTAGATTGGGGAGGAACTGAAGCTTTCTTT	CASSVDWGGTEAFF
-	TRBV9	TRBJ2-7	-	TGTGCCAGCAGCGTAGGGGCGGGAAACTCCTACGAGCAGTACTTC	CASSVGAGNSYEQYF
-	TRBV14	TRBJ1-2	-	TGTGCCAGCAGCCAAGGCAGAGGGGACCTCTATGGCTACACCTTC	CASSQGRGDLYGYTF
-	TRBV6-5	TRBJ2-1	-	TGTGCCAGCGGACCTAGCCTGTACAATGAGCAGTTCTTC	CASGPSLYNEQFF
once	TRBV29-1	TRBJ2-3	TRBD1	TGCAGCGTTAGACAGGGGGCTACAGATACGCAGTATTTT	CSVRQGATDTQYF
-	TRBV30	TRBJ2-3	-	TGTGCCTGGAGTGTATTTGGGAGCACAGATACGCAGTATTTT	CAWSVFGSTDTQYF
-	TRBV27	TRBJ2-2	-	TGTGCCAGCAGTTTATTACAGGGCAGCGGGGAGCTGTTTTTT	CASSLLQGSGELFF
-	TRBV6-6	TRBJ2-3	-	TGTGCCAGCAGTTACTACAGGGTGGGCACAGATACGCAGTATTTT	CASSYYRVGTDTQYF
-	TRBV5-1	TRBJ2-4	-	TGCGCCAGCAGCCTCATTTCAGATGACATTCAGTACTTC	CASSLISDDIQYF
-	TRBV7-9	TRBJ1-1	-	TGTGCCAGCAGCTTTAGCCACCCCCAACTGGAAGCTTTCTTT	CASSFSHPQLEAFF
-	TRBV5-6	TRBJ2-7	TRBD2	TGTGCCAGCAGCCCTCCCGGGACTAGCGGGACCTACGAGCAGTACTTC	CASSPPGTSGTYEQYF
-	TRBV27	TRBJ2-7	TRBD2	TGTGCCAGCAGCTCGCAAAGTCGGGGGGGCCAATCCTACGAGCAGTACTTC	CASSSQSRGGQSYEQYF
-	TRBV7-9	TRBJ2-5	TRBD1	TGTGCCAGCAGCTTTAACAGGGGGCTTGAAGAGACCCAGTACTTC	CASSFNRGLEETQYF
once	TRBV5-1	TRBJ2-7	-	TGCGCCAGCAGCGCGTTGCCATTTGACGAGCAGTACTTC	CASSALPFDEQYF
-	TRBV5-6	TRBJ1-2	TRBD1	TGTGCCAGCAGCTTGGGACAGGGGGCCAGTGGCTACACCTTC	CASSLGQGASGYTF
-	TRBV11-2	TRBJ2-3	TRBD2	TGTGCCAGCAGCCCTGGGACTAGCGGGGGGGATACGCAGTATTTT	CASSPGTSGGDTQYF
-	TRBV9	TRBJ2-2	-	TGTGCCAGCAGCGTAAGCTTAGTAGAGTTCAGCGCGAACACCGGGGAGCTGTTTTTT	CASSVSLVEFSANTGELFF
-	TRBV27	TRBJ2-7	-	TGTGCCAGCAGTCTTGGGGGAGACTCCTACGAGCAGTACTTC	CASSLGGDSYEQYF
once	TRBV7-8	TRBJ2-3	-	TGTGCCAGCAGCCCTTGGACATCCAATTTGGCGGATACGCAGTATTTT	CASSPWTSNLADTQYF
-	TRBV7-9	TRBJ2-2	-	TGTGCCAGCAGCTTAGCGGGAGGCTTTCCGAACACCGGGGAGCTGTTTTTT	CASSLAGGFPNTGELFF
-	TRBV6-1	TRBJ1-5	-	TGTGCCAGCAGTGAGGGAAGGGTGACGGGCAATCAGCCCCAGCATTTT	CASSEGRVTGNQPQHF
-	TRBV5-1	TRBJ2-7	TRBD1	TGCGCCAGCAGCTCGGACAGGGGGCCCCTCTACGAGCAGTACTTC	CASSSDRGPLYEQYF
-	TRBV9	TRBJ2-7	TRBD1	TGTGCCAGCAGCGCGCCCCTCACAGGGGGCGGCTCCTACGAGCAGTACTTC	CASSAPLTGGGSYEQYF
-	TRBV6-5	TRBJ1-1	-	TGTGCCAGCGAGGCGGGTATGAACACTGAAGCTTTCTTT	CASEAGMNTEAFF
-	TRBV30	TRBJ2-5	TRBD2	TGTGCCTGGTCTAGCGGGAACCAAGAGACCCAGTACTTC	CAWSSGNQETQYF
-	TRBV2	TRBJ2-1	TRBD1	TGTGCCAGCAGTGGGGACAGGGGGCGGTTGTCCTACAATGAGCAGTTCTTC	CASSGDRGRLSYNEQFF
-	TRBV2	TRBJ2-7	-	TGTGCCAGCAGCCCAAACCAGGGTAGTCCTCGCCGCGAGCAGTACTTC	CASSPNQGSPRREQYF
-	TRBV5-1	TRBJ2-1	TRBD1	TGCGCCAGCAGCTTGGCACAGGGGCCTTACAATGAGCAGTTCTTC	CASSLAQGPYNEQFF
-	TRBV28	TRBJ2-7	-	TGTGCCAGCAGTTTCTCGGTGGAGAAGCAGTACTTC	CASSFSVEKQYF
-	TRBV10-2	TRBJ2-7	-	TGCGCCAGCAGCGCGGGACAGCGAACCTACGAGCAGTACTTC	CASSAGQRTYEQYF
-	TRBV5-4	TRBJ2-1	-	TGTGCCAGCAGCTTGAGTGGAGCCGGGTACAATGAGCAGTTCTTC	CASSLSGAGYNEQFF
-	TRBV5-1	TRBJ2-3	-	TGCGCCAGCAGCTTGGTGTCCGTGGGGCTCACAGATACGCAGTATTTT	CASSLVSVGLTDTQYF
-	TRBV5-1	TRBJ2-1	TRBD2	TGCGCCAGCAGCTTCCGGGCTAGCGGTAGGGATGAGCAGTTCTTC	CASSFRASGRDEQFF
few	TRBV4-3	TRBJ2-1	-	TGCGCCAGCAGCCAAGTAGCGGTAAGCTCCTACAATGAGCAGTTCTTC	CASSQVAVSSYNEQFF
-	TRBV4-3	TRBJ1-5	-	TGCGCCAGCAGCCAAGATCGATCAAGCAATCAGCCCCAGCATTTT	CASSQDRSSNQPQHF
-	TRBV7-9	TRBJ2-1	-	TGTGCCAGCAGCTTAACATCGGGACCAGGCGGAAATGAGCAGTTCTTC	CASSLTSGPGGNEQFF
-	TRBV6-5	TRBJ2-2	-	TGTGCCAGCAGTTACTCGAACTTCGCCACCGGGGAGCTGTTTTTT	CASSYSNFATGELFF
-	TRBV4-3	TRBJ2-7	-	TGCGCCAGCAGCCCCACAGGGCTGGACGAGCAGTACTTC	CASSPTGLDEQYF
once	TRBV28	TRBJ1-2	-	TGTGCCAGCAGTTATACTCGCGAAGGGGTAGACTATGGCTACACCTTC	CASSYTREGVDYGYTF
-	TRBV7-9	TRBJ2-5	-	TGTGCCAGCAGAAAAAGCAGGGAGGATGAGGAGACCCAGTACTTC	CASRKSREDEETQYF
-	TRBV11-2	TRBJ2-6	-	TGTGCCAGCAGCTTCACAGCGCGTCCCTTCTCTGGGGCCAACGTCCTGACTTTC	CASSFTARPFSGANVLTF
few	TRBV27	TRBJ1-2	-	TGTGCCAGCAGTTTACGGGGCGGTCATGGCTACACCTTC	CASSLRGGHGYTF